Presented here are 16 T cell receptor beta chains from one specimen sequenced in a study of T-cell reconstitution after alpha-beta-depleted transplantation in children. Unique molecular identifiers were incorporated during preparation of the TCRbeta library. TCRdb re-called the PCR reads with MiXCR, one entry per CDR3 protein. The table has around 600,000 distinct CDR3 sequences, 10% to 13% seen once. Material: PBMCs from the stem cell graft donor, obtained from the stem cell graft. Receptors were obtained from a human donor who donated a stem cell graft to a child with acute myeloid leukemia.

The chain is built from TRBV25-1 and TRBJ2-7; no clear D. Trimming took 4 bases from V and 0 from J, leaving 7 bases between them. The CDR3 extends over 13 amino acids. Germline CDR1 and CDR2: MGHDK and SYGVNS. CDR3 in amino acids: CASSVSLSYEQYF. Written as DNA, the CDR3 is TGTGCCAGCAGTGTCTCCCTCTCCTACGAGCAGTACTTC.

This clonotype has ten or more counts. This sequence joins TRBV2 and TRBJ1-1; D is ambiguous. CDR1 is SNHLY and CDR2 is FYNNEI in the germline V gene. The length of the CDR3 is 15 residues. V was clipped by 1 base and J by 1 base, with 10 bases between them. CDR3 DNA: TGTGCCAGCAGTGAAGAGGCAGGTAGGAACACTGAAGCTTTCTTT. Translated, it gives CASSEEAGRNTEAFF.

V and J are TRBV11-2 and TRBJ2-1; D gene uncertain. The ends were cut back, 5 bases at V and 12 bases at J, with 14 bases in the middle. From germline, CDR1 is SGHAT and CDR2 FQNNGV. The CDR3 contains 12 residues. CDR3 DNA: TGTGCCAGCAGCGCGCAGATGATAGGGCAGTTCTTC. It encodes CASSAQMIGQFF.

This clonotype was recorded a few times. This chain links TRBV30 with TRBJ2-7; 8 bases agree with TRBD1. Germline-derived CDR1 and CDR2 are GTSNPN and SVGIG (reference sequence). V dropped 0 bases and J dropped 4; count of bases not matched to a gene: 11. This CDR3 has 16 residues. The CDR3 DNA sequence: TGTGCCTGGAGTGTACCGGACAGGGCCTCTGGATACGAGCAGTACTTC. Translation: CAWSVPDRASGYEQYF.

The chain employs TRBV30 and TRBJ1-1; TRBD1 might be the D (5 bases). This CDR3 region has 12 residues. The germline V gene has CDR1 GTSNPN and CDR2 SVGIG (reference sequence). Between the trimmed V and J ends, which lost 4 bases and 10 bases, there was a span of 16 bases. CDR3 bases: TGTGCCTGGACACCGACCCAGGGCCCAGCTTTCTTT. It translates to CAWTPTQGPAFF.

In its sample, this clonotype was seen a few times. The V call is TRBV20-1, the J call TRBJ2-6; TRBD2 is a possible D gene (6 bases). The V gene's germline CDR1 is DFQATT and CDR2 SNEGSKA (reference sequence). The CDR3 runs 16 residues. V was shortened by 3 bases and J by 0 bases, with 12 bases between the two germline ends. This CDR3 reads CSASGTLGSGANVLTF. The CDR3, as DNA: TGCAGTGCTAGTGGGACTCTCGGCTCTGGGGCCAACGTCCTGACTTTC.

This clonotype was seen repeatedly, ten times or more. The genes are TRBV6-1 and TRBJ1-4, with D unresolved. Germline V gives CDR1 MNHNS, CDR2 SASEGT. This CDR3 spans 15 amino acids. V was shortened by 6 bases and J by 0 bases, with 11 bases between the two germline ends. The CDR3 sequence: CASSPEGATNEKLFF. The CDR3 DNA follows: TGTGCCAGCAGCCCCGAGGGTGCAACTAATGAAAAACTGTTTTTT.

This clonotype was observed a few times. The chain employs TRBV18 and TRBJ2-6; D is ambiguous. This CDR3 is 15 amino acids long. With 2 bases removed from V and 0 bases from J, the gap between germline ends came to 5 bases. CDR1 and CDR2 (germline): KGHSH, LQKENI. CDR3 nucleotides: TGTGCCAGCTCACCAACAGCCTCTGGGGCCAACGTCCTGACTTTC. It specifies CASSPTASGANVLTF.

The chain has TRBV29-1 and TRBJ1-3; D perhaps matches TRBD1 (6 bases). The length of the CDR3 is 16 residues. Germline CDR1 SQVTM, CDR2 ANQGSEA. The V gene lost 1 base and the J gene lost 2 bases, with 15 bases spanning the gap. This CDR3 is CSVEGLEHRAGNTIYF. As DNA, the CDR3 is TGCAGCGTTGAAGGCCTCGAACACAGGGCTGGAAACACCATATATTTT.

In this sample, this clonotype turned up a few times. The J gene is TRBJ1-4, the V gene TRBV4-3; D is unclear. Trimming shortened V by 4 bases and J by 8 bases, and 20 bases separated the two germline ends. This CDR3 has 16 residues. Germline V gene sequence: CDR1 LGHNA, CDR2 YSLEER. The CDR3 spells CASSRGQSKGREKLFF. In nucleotides, the CDR3 is TGCGCCAGCAGCCGAGGCCAGAGCAAAGGGAGAGAAAAACTGTTTTTT.

This clonotype turned up a few times. V and J are TRBV28 and TRBJ1-5, with TRBD1 identical over 7 bases. The CDR3 runs to 14 residues. V shed 7 bases, J shed 7 bases, and the junction held 10 bases outside the gene matches. Germline V CDR1 and CDR2: MDHEN, SYDVKM. The CDR3 DNA is TGTGCCAGCAAGAAAACAGGGGAGGGGCAGCCCCAGCATTTT. Protein: CASKKTGEGQPQHF.

This clonotype showed up many times. The genes are TRBV11-1 and TRBJ2-1, with 12 bases fitting TRBD2. CDR1 and CDR2 from the germline V gene are SGHAT and FQDESV (reference sequence). Unmatched junction bases numbered 13, after V lost 3 bases and J lost 7 bases. The CDR3 has 18 residues. CDR3 protein: CASSFLAGGLAFNNEQFF. DNA for the CDR3: TGTGCCAGCAGCTTCCTAGCGGGAGGGTTGGCTTTTAATAATGAGCAGTTCTTC. The variable domain in full, with the rest retrieved from reference TRBV11-1 and TRBJ2-1, is EAEVAQSPRYKITEKSQAVAFWCDPISGHATLYWYRQILGQGPELLVQFQDESVVDDSQLPKDRFSAERLKGVDSTLKIQPAELGDSAMYLCASSFLAGGLAFNNEQFFGPGTRLTVL.

The genes are TRBV5-6 and TRBJ2-7, with unresolved D. The V gene lost 2 bases and the J gene lost 2 bases, with 8 bases spanning the gap. This CDR3 is built from 13 residues. The germline gives CDR1 SGHDT, CDR2 YYEEEE. CDR3: CASSFEGTYEQYF. As DNA, the CDR3 is TGTGCCAGCAGCTTTGAAGGGACCTACGAGCAGTACTTC.

This clonotype occurred many times. V usage is TRBV29-1 and J usage is TRBJ2-7; D is unresolved. The CDR3 is 12 residues long. Germline V lookup: CDR1 SQVTM, CDR2 ANQGSEA. V gave up 1 base and J gave up 2 bases, with 6 bases separating them. CDR3 amino acids: CSVEGSTYEQYF. Here the CDR3 DNA reads TGCAGCGTTGAAGGCAGTACCTACGAGCAGTACTTC.

Ten or more counts support this clonotype. The V and J genes are TRBV20-1 and TRBJ2-3; possible D gene TRBD1, 5 bases. V was cut by 5 bases and J by 3 bases, with 18 bases left in between. The V gene's germline CDR1 is DFQATT and CDR2 SNEGSKA (reference sequence). The CDR3 is 15 amino acids. The CDR3 nucleotides read TGCAGTGCTTCCTCACGCAGGGTGGGTACAGATACGCAGTATTTT. This sequence encodes CSASSRRVGTDTQYF.

This clonotype has a handful of counts. For the CDR3, the DNA is TGCGCCAGCAGCTCCTCCTTGATAGCGGGAGTAAATGAGCAGTTCTTC. It yields the protein CASSSSLIAGVNEQFF. V usage is TRBV4-3 and J usage is TRBJ2-1; 9 bases align to TRBD2. CDR1 is LGHNA and CDR2 is YSLEER in the germline V gene. CDR3 length equals 16 residues. V lost 5 bases, J lost 7 bases, and 12 bases stayed unmatched.